This T cell receptor (beta chain) was sequenced during a study of control samples from healthy donors and cancer patients. Sequenced by immunoSEQ multiplex PCR; TCRdb stores in-frame clones only, minus some. Of approximately 140,000 clones listed, 91% are singletons. The receptor comes from a man between 18 and 29 years old in good health. Sequencing input: blood.

Here the CDR3 DNA reads TGTGCCAGCAGCTTCCAGGGGCTGGACTATGGCTACACCTTC. Protein sequence: CASSFQGLDYGYTF. The chain recombines TRBV11-2 with TRBJ1-2; D might be TRBD1 (6 bases). This CDR3 contains 14 residues. Trimming took off 3 bases at V and 3 bases at J, with 11 bases between the two ends. Germline-derived CDR1 and CDR2 are SGHAT and FQNNGV.